The 6 T cell receptor beta chains in this list originate from one sample, sequenced in a study of identical twins. TCRdb re-analysed the 5' RACE reads in MiXCR, keeping a single row per CDR3 protein. The sample lists 1.5 million to 2 million distinct CDR3 sequences; under 35% were seen once. The specimen was cord blood. The receptors come from a newborn girl in good health.

The J gene is TRBJ2-1, the V gene TRBV12-3 or TRBV12-4; D possibly corresponds to TRBD2 (7 bases). CDR3 length equals 15 residues. V lost 3 bases and J 12 bases, leaving 21 bases between the germline ends. CDR3 in amino acids: CASSFSRSGGDGQFF. CDR3 nucleotides: TGTGCCAGCAGTTTCTCCAGATCGGGGGGCGATGGGCAGTTCTTC.

The chain carries TRBV21-1 and TRBJ2-1; the table's D call, TRBD1, was not checked against the DNA. TRBV21-1 is a pseudogene. CDR3 size: 14 residues. CDR3: CASTLRGVPNEQFF. The CDR3, as DNA: TGTGCCAGCACCCTAAGAGGGGTTCCAAATGAGCAGTTCTTC.

In this sample, this clonotype turned up a few times. The genes are TRBV4-1 and TRBJ2-7; perhaps TRBD2 as D (5 bases). This CDR3 is 16 amino acids long. The ends were cut back, 1 base at V and 0 bases at J, with 13 bases in the middle. CDR1 and CDR2 (germline): MGHRA, YSYEKL. The CDR3 region is CASSQGMKRNSYEQYF. CDR3 in DNA: TGCGCCAGCAGCCAAGGGATGAAGCGGAACTCCTACGAGCAGTACTTC.

With respect to this clonotype: A much larger clonotype is one base distant, so this may be a read error. The V call is TRBV4-2, the J call TRBJ1-2; D is uncertain. The CDR3 consists of 13 residues. Germline CDR1 and CDR2: LGHNA and YNFKEQ. The DNA for the CDR3 is TGTGCCGGCAGCATTCCCAGGTTGGATGGCTACACCTTC. Protein product: CAGSIPRLDGYTF.

This clonotype was seen more than once but under ten times. The chain recombines TRBV12-3 or TRBV12-4 with TRBJ1-4; D remains ambiguous. V gave up 1 base and J gave up 7 bases, with 16 bases separating them. The CDR3 has 16 amino acids. DNA of the CDR3: TGTGCCAGCAGTTTAGGACGGACGAGGGAGGGTGAAAAACTGTTTTTT. Amino acids: CASSLGRTREGEKLFF.

As to this clonotype: At one of its ends the junction is not consistent with the germline gene, which may arise from a read error. The chain couples TRBV10-2 to TRBJ2-1; D perhaps matches TRBD2 (6 bases). Per germline, CDR1 WSHSY and CDR2 SAAADI. CDR3 size: 16 residues. CDR3 sequence: CAISERTGVLQETQFF. CDR3 bases: TGCGCCATCAGTGAGAGGACGGGGGTCCTACAAGAGACCCAGTTCTTC.